Described below is a single TCR beta chain sequence and its context. These data originate in a study of blood T cell repertoires in COVID-19. Study as a whole: Sources were T cells, B-cell-depleted T cells, or PBMCs; the material itself was cDNA or gDNA.

Per the original data handling: Estimation of nucleated cell counts was performed using reference gene primer amplification. Data came from immunoSEQ multiplex PCR; TCRdb stores just in-frame clones and leaves some out. The V and J calls and clone size are taken from that table; D and trimming were inferred from the DNA. Of around 120,000 clones in the sample, 80% to 90% were seen once. The CDR3 is made up of 15 amino acids. Per the germline V gene, CDR1 is MNHNS and CDR2 is SASEGT. Trimming stripped 3 bases from V and 3 bases from J, with 14 bases between. The receptor's source is a man aged 70-80 years who had recovered from COVID-19. The rearrangement joins TRBV6-1 to TRBJ1-1, with D possibly TRBD1 on 5 matching bases. Sequencing was carried out using peripheral blood. The CDR3 reads CASSDQAGGYTEAFF. DNA for the CDR3: TGTGCCAGCAGTGACCAGGCGGGGGGATACACTGAAGCTTTCTTT.